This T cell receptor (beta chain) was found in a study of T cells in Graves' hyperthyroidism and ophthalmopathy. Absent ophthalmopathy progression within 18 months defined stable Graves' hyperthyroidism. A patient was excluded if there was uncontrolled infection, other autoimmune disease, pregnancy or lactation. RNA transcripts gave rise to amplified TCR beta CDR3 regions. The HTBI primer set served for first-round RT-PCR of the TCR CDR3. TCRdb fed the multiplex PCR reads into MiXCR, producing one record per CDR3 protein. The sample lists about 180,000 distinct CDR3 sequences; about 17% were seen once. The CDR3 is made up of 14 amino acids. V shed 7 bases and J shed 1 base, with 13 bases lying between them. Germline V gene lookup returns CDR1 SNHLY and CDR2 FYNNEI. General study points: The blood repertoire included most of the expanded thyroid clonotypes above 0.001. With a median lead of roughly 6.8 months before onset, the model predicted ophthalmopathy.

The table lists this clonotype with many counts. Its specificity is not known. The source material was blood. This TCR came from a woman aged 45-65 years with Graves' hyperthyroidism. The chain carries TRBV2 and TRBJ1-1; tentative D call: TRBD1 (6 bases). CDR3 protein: CASKQGSGNTEAFF. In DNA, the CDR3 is TGTGCCAGCAAACAGGGCTCAGGGAACACTGAAGCTTTCTTT.